Listed here are 17 T cell receptor beta chains from one sample, sequenced in a study of blood T cell dynamics during melanoma immunotherapy (dated by TCRdb to the early 2020s). In light of the paper, this sample's time point label describes: pre-treatment baseline. The library relied on the immunoSEQ multiplex PCR assay. What TCRdb holds here is the immuneACCESS table cut down to in-frame rearrangements. Part of the clones is not present; checked against another copy, under half of the missing clones reflect an unresolved V gene, and the others are unexplained. The sample table holds 9,100 or so clones, of which 65% to 90% were seen once. Around a tenth of the sample belongs to the ten largest clones. Material: blood, obtained from a patient treated with checkpoint blockade. The receptors were gathered from a human donor with melanoma.

The chain is built from TRBV15 and TRBJ2-3, with TRBD2 identical over 11 bases. J gave up 1 base and V 2 bases, and 5 bases lay outside the gene matches. This CDR3 is 17 amino acids long. The germline CDR1 and CDR2 sequences are LNHNV and YYDKDF (reference sequence). The CDR3 spells CATSRQTSGGRTDTQYF. The CDR3 DNA is TGTGCCACCAGCAGACAAACTAGCGGGGGTCGCACAGATACGCAGTATTTT.

The chain recombines TRBV4-1 with TRBJ2-5; the D gene is possibly TRBD1 (5 bases). The germline CDR1 and CDR2 sequences are MGHRA and YSYEKL. Trimming removed 2 bases at V and 5 bases at J, with 18 bases between. This CDR3 is built from 16 residues. CDR3 region: CASSQYPGQGMETQYF. CDR3 bases: TGCGCCAGCAGCCAATATCCCGGGCAGGGCATGGAGACCCAGTACTTC.

The rearrangement links TRBV4-1 to TRBJ1-1; possible D gene TRBD1, 6 bases. Germline-derived CDR1 and CDR2 are MGHRA and YSYEKL. Trimming shortened V by 2 bases and J by 1 base, and 8 bases separated the two germline ends. The CDR3 length is 14 residues. DNA for the CDR3: TGCGCCAGCAGCCAAACGACAGGGAACACTGAAGCTTTCTTT. This sequence encodes CASSQTTGNTEAFF.

The chain has TRBV28 and TRBJ2-5; D perhaps matches TRBD2 (5 bases). CDR1 is MDHEN, CDR2 SYDVKM, per germline. V was trimmed by 7 bases and J by 1 base, leaving 10 bases between them. This CDR3 is 13 amino acids long. CDR3: CASNLATQETQYF. The CDR3 nucleotides are TGTGCCAGCAATCTAGCAACCCAAGAGACCCAGTACTTC.

Only a few counts were recorded for this clone. The chain is built from TRBV6-1 and TRBJ1-5; 10 nucleotides align to TRBD1. CDR1 MNHNS and CDR2 SASEGT come from the germline V gene. V lost 5 bases, J lost 3 bases, and 4 bases stayed unmatched. The CDR3 spans 15 residues. CDR3 nucleotides: TGTGCCAGCAGTCCGGACAGGGGGAACAATCAGCCCCAGCATTTT. Translation: CASSPDRGNNQPQHF.

The genes are TRBV5-1 and TRBJ2-7; the D is unclear. Germline assignment: CDR1 SGHRS and CDR2 YFSETQ. The CDR3 consists of 13 residues. V was shortened by 0 bases and J by 3 bases, with 7 bases between the two germline ends. The CDR3 region has the DNA TGCGCCAGCAGCTTGGGTACCTACTACGAGCAGTACTTC. It translates to CASSLGTYYEQYF. Supplemented by reference TRBV5-1 and TRBJ2-7, the full variable domain reads KAGVTQTPRYLIKTRGQQVTLSCSPISGHRSVSWYQQTPGQGLQFLFEYFSETQRNKGNFPGRFSGRQFSNSRSEMNVSTLELGDSALYLCASSLGTYYEQYFGPGTRLTVT.

The genes are TRBV18 and TRBJ2-3; 9 bases are shared with TRBD2. Germline CDR1 and CDR2: KGHSH and LQKENI. V was clipped by 3 bases and J by 0 bases; unmatched bases: 4. This CDR3 comprises 16 residues. CDR3 sequence (DNA): TGTGCCAGCTCACCCCTAGCGGGGTCAAGCACAGATACGCAGTATTTT. It encodes CASSPLAGSSTDTQYF.

This clone was picked up one time. The V call is TRBV30, the J call TRBJ2-7, with TRBD2 matching 10 bases. Germline assignment: CDR1 GTSNPN and CDR2 SVGIG (reference sequence). The V and J ends lost 1 base and 6 bases, in that order; junction bases with no gene match: 12. The CDR3 has 16 residues. The CDR3 protein is CAWSDKSLAGVGEQYF. CDR3 DNA: TGTGCCTGGAGTGACAAGTCTCTAGCGGGGGTAGGCGAGCAGTACTTC.

V usage is TRBV6-5 and J usage is TRBJ1-5; possible D gene TRBD1, 6 bases. Trimming took 6 bases from V and 5 from J, leaving 14 bases between them. Germline assignment: CDR1 MNHEY and CDR2 SVGAGI. The CDR3 loop spans 14 amino acids. This chain's CDR3 is CASSPRTADQPQHF. The CDR3 nucleotides are TGTGCCAGCAGCCCCCGGACAGCTGATCAGCCCCAGCATTTT.

The chain links TRBV29-1 to TRBJ1-2, with 7 positions matching TRBD1. The CDR3 covers 11 residues. Germline V gives CDR1 SQVTM, CDR2 ANQGSEA. Germline trimming cut 4 bases from V and 8 bases from J; bases unmatched to any gene: 4. The CDR3 DNA reads as TGCAGCGTTGGCAGGGGGGAAGGCTACACCTTC. Residues: CSVGRGEGYTF.

This chain joins TRBV28 and TRBJ1-2; TRBD1 matches 8 bases. The J segment lost 8 bases and the V segment lost 4 bases, leaving 9 bases of the junction unmatched. The CDR3 runs 14 residues. CDR1 and CDR2 from the germline V gene are MDHEN and SYDVKM. CDR3 nucleotides: TGTGCCAGCAGTTGGGCAGGGGGCGCGGGGGGCTACACCTTC. Encoded protein: CASSWAGGAGGYTF.

The chain links TRBV5-6 to TRBJ2-2; D is perhaps TRBD1 (7 bases). Germline V gives CDR1 SGHDT, CDR2 YYEEEE. The CDR3 runs 14 residues. Trimming pared 5 bases from V and 6 bases from J, leaving 14 bases between. The CDR3 loop reads CASRNGGTAGELFF. Written as DNA, the CDR3 is TGTGCCAGCAGGAATGGCGGGACAGCCGGGGAGCTGTTTTTT.

The chain combines TRBV5-1 with TRBJ2-2, with D possibly being TRBD1 (7 bases). With 4 bases removed from V and 6 bases from J, the gap between germline ends came to 19 bases. Germline lookup yields CDR1 SGHRS and CDR2 YFSETQ. This CDR3 contains 16 residues. CDR3 nucleotides: TGCGCCAGCAGCCCACGAATCACAGGGGAGGCCGGGGAGCTGTTTTTT. This gives the protein CASSPRITGEAGELFF.

This clone was observed a single time. V gene TRBV19 combines with J gene TRBJ2-1; D gene unclear. Between the trimmed V and J ends, which lost 5 bases and 0 bases, there was a span of 8 bases. Germline lookup yields CDR1 LNHDA and CDR2 SQIVND (reference sequence). This CDR3 has 14 residues. Written as DNA, the CDR3 is TGTGCCAGTAGTCGGCGGAGCTCCTACAATGAGCAGTTCTTC. Its protein product is CASSRRSSYNEQFF. Looking up the rest from reference TRBV19 and TRBJ2-1 gives the full variable domain: DGGITQSPKYLFRKEGQNVTLSCEQNLNHDAMYWYRQDPGQGLRLIYYSQIVNDFQKGDIAEGYSVSREKKESFPLTVTSAQKNPTAFYLCASSRRSSYNEQFFGPGTRLTVL.

The chain employs TRBV5-1 and TRBJ1-4, with D hard to call. The V gene lost 2 bases and the J gene lost 4 bases, with 12 bases spanning the gap. Germline V lookup: CDR1 SGHRS, CDR2 YFSETQ. This CDR3 comprises 15 residues. CDR3 in amino acids: CASSLSGQGNEKLFF. The CDR3 nucleotides read TGCGCCAGCAGCTTATCGGGTCAAGGTAATGAAAAACTGTTTTTT.

The chain carries TRBV6-5 and TRBJ2-7; a weak D match, TRBD2 (5 bases). Trimming pared 6 bases from V and 7 bases from J, leaving 10 bases between. The CDR3 sequence is 11 residues long. Per germline, CDR1 MNHEY and CDR2 SVGAGI. The CDR3 is CASSDSGEQYF. CDR3 DNA sequence: TGTGCCAGCAGCGACTCGGGGGAGCAGTACTTC.

The rearrangement uses TRBV7-9 and TRBJ2-7; perhaps D is TRBD1 or TRBD2 (5 bases each). This CDR3 region has 12 residues. Germline V CDR1 and CDR2: SEHNR, FQNEAQ (reference sequence). Trimming took 8 bases from V and 3 from J, leaving 11 bases between them. In DNA, the CDR3 is TGTGCCAGCGGGGACGGAAACTACGAGCAGTACTTC. Translation gives CASGDGNYEQYF.